The clone carrying this T cell receptor (beta chain) has at least ten counts. As yet, its antigen is unknown. This record comes from a study of T cells after yellow fever vaccination. The V and J ends lost 5 bases and 8 bases respectively, with 18 bases between them. Germline assignment: CDR1 SEHNR and CDR2 FQNEAQ (reference sequence). The CDR3 extends over 15 amino acids. Study observations and caveats: The secondary response peaked faster, at day 5 versus 15, but was weaker.

TCRdb reprocessed the 5' RACE reads via MiXCR and lists one record per CDR3 protein. The sample shows 250,000 to 400,000 distinct CDR3 sequences, around 4.4% of them seen only once. This TCR was sampled from a man younger than 35 who received the YFV17D yellow fever vaccine. The chain recombines TRBV7-9 with TRBJ2-2, with a weak D call TRBD2 (6 bases). The sample here was PBMCs, taken 15 days after the yellow fever booster vaccination. The CDR3 is CASSGTPVGAGELFF. The CDR3, as DNA: TGTGCCAGCAGCGGGACTCCCGTTGGGGCGGGGGAGCTGTTTTTT.